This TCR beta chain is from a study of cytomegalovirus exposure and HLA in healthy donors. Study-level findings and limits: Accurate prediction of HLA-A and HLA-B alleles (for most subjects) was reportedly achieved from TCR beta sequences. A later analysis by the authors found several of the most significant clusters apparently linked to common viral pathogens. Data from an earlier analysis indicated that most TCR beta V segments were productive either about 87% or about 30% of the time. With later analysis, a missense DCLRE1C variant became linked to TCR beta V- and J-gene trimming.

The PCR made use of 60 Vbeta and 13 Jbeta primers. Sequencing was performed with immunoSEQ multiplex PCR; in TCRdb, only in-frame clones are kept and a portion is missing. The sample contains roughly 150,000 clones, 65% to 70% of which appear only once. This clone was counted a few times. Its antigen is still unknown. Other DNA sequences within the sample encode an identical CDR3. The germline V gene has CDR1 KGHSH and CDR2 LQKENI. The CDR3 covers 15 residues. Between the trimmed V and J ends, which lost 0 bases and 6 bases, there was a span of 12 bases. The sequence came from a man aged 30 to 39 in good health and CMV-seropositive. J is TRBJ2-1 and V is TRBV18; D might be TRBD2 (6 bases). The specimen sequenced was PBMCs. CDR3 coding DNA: TGTGCCAGCTCACCACCTCCCGGGAGAGGCAATGAGCAGTTCTTC. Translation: CASSPPPGRGNEQFF.